This TCR beta chain originates from a study of blood T cell repertoires in COVID-19. Study information: Samples came from the United States, Italy and Spain, spanning acute and convalescent COVID-19. Sample material is recorded as cDNA or gDNA derived from T cells, B-cell-depleted T cells, or PBMCs.

Seattle researchers signed up patients amid active infection and tracked them longitudinally. CDR3 length: 15 residues. The J segment lost 4 bases and the V segment lost 7 bases, leaving 10 bases of the junction unmatched. Germline assignment: CDR1 ENHRY and CDR2 SYGVKD. Authors' processing steps: From reference gene primer amplification, estimates of nucleated cell counts were derived. The assay was immunoSEQ multiplex PCR, and TCRdb's table has in-frame clones only and misses some. V, J and clone size reflect that table, while D and trimming were determined from the DNA. This sample has roughly 120,000 clones, with more than 85% found just once.

Sequencing used peripheral blood. The chain carries TRBV10-3 and TRBJ2-1; 7 bases are a match to TRBD2. The sequence was obtained from a man aged 50 or older with COVID-19, enrolled during active disease. This chain's CDR3 is CAITRSLADYNEQFF. The CDR3 DNA follows: TGTGCCATCACTAGGTCGCTAGCGGATTACAATGAGCAGTTCTTC.